The present T cell receptor (beta chain) was sequenced within a study of CD8+ T cells in alopecia areata. Across the whole study: It was oral tofacitinib, at 5 to 10 mg twice daily, that treated patients received.

It was cDNA, reverse transcribed from extracted RNA, that served as the sequencing template. TCRdb's copy holds only in-frame clones and misses some; the assay was immunoSEQ multiplex PCR. The top ten hold 0.8% to 1% of the sample, which has around 300,000 clones, around 64% seen once. Comments on this clone: Its antigen remains unidentified.

Study outcomes and limitations: Tofacitinib significantly brought down scalp clonality and expanded CD8+ clones among top 100.

Specified treatment: oral pan-JAK inhibitor, 5-10 mg twice daily. CDR3 length equals 15 residues. Germline V lookup: CDR1 SGHRS, CDR2 YFSETQ. V lost 0 bases and J 9 bases, leaving 15 bases between the germline ends. Source: CD4+ T cells sorted from blood, taken between weeks 51 and 52, from a patient treated with tofacitinib. The chain employs TRBV5-1 and TRBJ2-2; D may be TRBD2 (6 bases). This receptor was obtained from a human donor with alopecia areata. In nucleotides, the CDR3 is TGCGCCAGCAGCTTGGTCTCAGATGGGAGGCGGGAGCTGTTTTTT. Amino acid sequence: CASSLVSDGRRELFF.